This T cell receptor beta chain was recorded in a study of T cell changes during pregnancy in multiple sclerosis. Germline-derived CDR1 and CDR2 are SGDLS and YYNGEE. The J segment lost 7 bases and the V segment lost 4 bases, leaving 7 bases of the junction unmatched. CDR3 length equals 13 residues. The table came from immunoSEQ multiplex PCR; TCRdb's copy has only in-frame clones and leaves some out. The table lists over 45,000 clones, approximately 91% of them singletons. This TCR derives from a female donor with multiple sclerosis, enrolled in a pregnancy study. The chain carries TRBV9 and TRBJ1-2; 7 bases map to TRBD1. This specimen was CD4+ T cells from peripheral blood mononuclear cells, taken in the third trimester of pregnancy. The CDR3 nucleotides are TGTGCCAGCAGCCCGACAGGGAACGTTGGCTACACCTTC. Amino acids: CASSPTGNVGYTF.